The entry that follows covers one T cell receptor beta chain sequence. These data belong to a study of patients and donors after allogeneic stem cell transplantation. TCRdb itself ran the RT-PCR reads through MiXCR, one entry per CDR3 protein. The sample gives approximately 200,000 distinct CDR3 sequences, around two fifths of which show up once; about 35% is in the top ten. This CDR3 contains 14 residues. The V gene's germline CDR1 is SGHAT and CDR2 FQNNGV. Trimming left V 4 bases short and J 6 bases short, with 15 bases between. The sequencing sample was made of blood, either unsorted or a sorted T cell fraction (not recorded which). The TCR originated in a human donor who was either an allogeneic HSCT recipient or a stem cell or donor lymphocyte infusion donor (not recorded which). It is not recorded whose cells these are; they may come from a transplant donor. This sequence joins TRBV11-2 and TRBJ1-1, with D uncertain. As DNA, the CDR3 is TGTGCCAGCAGCTACCCCCCCCGGGCGGCTGAAGCTTTCTTT. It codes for CASSYPPRAAEAFF. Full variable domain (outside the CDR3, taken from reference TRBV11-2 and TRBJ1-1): EAGVAQSPRYKIIEKRQSVAFWCNPISGHATLYWYQQILGQGPKLLIQFQNNGVVDDSQLPKDRFSAERLKGVDSTLKIQPAKLEDSAVYLCASSYPPRAAEAFFGQGTRLTVV.